This T cell receptor beta chain was captured by sequencing in a study of T cell responses to AZD1222 COVID-19 vaccine. Overall study results and limits: Baseline serostatus was positive in only six AZD1222 recipients.

Germline V gene lookup returns CDR1 SQVTM and CDR2 ANQGSEA. This CDR3 is built from 12 residues. With 7 bases removed from V and 5 bases from J, the gap between germline ends came to 14 bases. TCRdb's table, derived via immunoSEQ multiplex PCR, lists solely in-frame clones and lacks some. The sample holds 85,000 to 120,000 clones, less than 95% seen once. To note about this clone: Its antigen is as yet unknown. Other DNA sequences within the sample encode an identical CDR3.

The chain employs TRBV29-1 and TRBJ1-1; D is possibly TRBD1 (5 bases). The sequence derives from an adult who received the AZD1222 COVID-19 vaccine. Sample: peripheral blood, taken 28 days after the second AZD1222 dose. DNA of the CDR3: TGCAGCGCCCAGGGTCCGGGGACTGAAGCTTTCTTT. It yields the protein CSAQGPGTEAFF.